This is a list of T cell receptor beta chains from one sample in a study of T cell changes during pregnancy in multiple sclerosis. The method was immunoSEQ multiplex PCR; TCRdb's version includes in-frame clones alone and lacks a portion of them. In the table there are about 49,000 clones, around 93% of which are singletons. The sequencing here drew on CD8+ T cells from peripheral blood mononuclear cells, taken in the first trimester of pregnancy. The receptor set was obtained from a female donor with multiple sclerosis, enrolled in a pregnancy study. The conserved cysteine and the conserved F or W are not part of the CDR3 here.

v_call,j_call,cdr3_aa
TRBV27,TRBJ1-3,ASSLQGGNTIY
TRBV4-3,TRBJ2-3,ASSLRLEADTQY
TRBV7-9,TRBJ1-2,ASSLDAGVNYGYT
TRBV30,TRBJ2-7,AWSFTGGVYEQY
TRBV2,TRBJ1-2,ASSFYRVAGYT
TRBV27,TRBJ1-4,ASSFGTGWELF
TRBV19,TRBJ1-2,ASSIDLDRGSHYGYT
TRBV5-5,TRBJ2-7,ASSLQREWYEQY
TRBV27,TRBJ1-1,ASSYYRDEGAF
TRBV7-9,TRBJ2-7,ASSLGGWVAHEQY
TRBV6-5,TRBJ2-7,ASSPGTSFYEQY
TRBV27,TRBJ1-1,ASSDRDRGVYGEAF
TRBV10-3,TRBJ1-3,AIREQGGGNTIY
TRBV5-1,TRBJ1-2,ASSPDQRGYT
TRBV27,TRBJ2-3,ASSLGGGGSDTQY
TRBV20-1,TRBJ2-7,SAKAGYEQY
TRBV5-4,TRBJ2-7,ASSLGTSSYEQY
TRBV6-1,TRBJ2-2,ASSEAGTGSLLVRTGELF
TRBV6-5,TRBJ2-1,ASIPLAGNEQF
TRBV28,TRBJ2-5,ASSPQGLAGGGYQETQY
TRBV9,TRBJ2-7,ASSVALSGRAGEQY
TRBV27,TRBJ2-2,ASSLSLALNTGELF
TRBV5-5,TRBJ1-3,ASSSPLGGGSGNTIY
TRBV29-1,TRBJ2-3,SVGAYTDTQY
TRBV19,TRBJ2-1,ASSYGQGGHNEQF
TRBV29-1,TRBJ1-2,SVEDPPGWGDYGYT
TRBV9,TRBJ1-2,ASTLRGGLRDGYT
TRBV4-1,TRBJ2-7,ASSLGLDPSEQY
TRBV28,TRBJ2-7,ASSQTDRTYEQY
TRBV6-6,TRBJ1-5,ASSDRVNQPQH
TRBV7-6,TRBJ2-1,ASSAGLASNEQF
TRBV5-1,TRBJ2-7,ASSLAQSYEQY
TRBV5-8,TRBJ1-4,ASSLAGGEEKLF
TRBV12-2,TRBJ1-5,ASRPGCGQGHRNQPQH